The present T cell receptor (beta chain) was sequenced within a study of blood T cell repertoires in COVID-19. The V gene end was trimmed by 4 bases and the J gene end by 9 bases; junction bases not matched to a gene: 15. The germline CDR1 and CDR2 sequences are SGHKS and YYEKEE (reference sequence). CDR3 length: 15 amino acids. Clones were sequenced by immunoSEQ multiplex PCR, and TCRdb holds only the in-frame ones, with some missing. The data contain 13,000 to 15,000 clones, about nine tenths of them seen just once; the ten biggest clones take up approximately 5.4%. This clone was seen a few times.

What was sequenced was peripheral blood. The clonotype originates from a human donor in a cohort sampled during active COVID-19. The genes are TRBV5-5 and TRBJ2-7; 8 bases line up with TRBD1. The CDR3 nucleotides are TGTGCCAGCAGCCACTATGGGCAGGGGGCGCCGGTGCAGTACTTC. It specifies CASSHYGQGAPVQYF.